The 9 T cell receptor beta chains reported below all come from one sample, sequenced in a study of CD8 T cells in Susac syndrome. Reverse transcription of about 0.45 to 1 ug RNA used random hexamers. TCRdb reprocessed the immunoSEQ multiplex PCR reads with MiXCR, giving one entry per CDR3 protein. The top ten clones hold approximately 0.11% of a sample with 350,000 to 550,000 distinct CDR3 sequences, about 85% of them seen once. The sequenced material came from CD8+ T cells from PBMCs. The receptors stem from a human donor with multiple sclerosis.

The chain employs TRBV30 and TRBJ2-1, with no clear D. The J call may be mistaken, given a closer DNA end match to TRBJ2-7. Germline CDR1 is GTSNPN and CDR2 is SVGIG (reference sequence). The CDR3 loop spans 13 amino acids. The CDR3 sequence is CAWSVNKGSEQYF. CDR3 bases: TGTGCCTGGAGTGTGAACAAGGGCTCAGAGCAGTACTTC.

The chain links TRBV27 to TRBJ2-1, with 7 nucleotides matching TRBD1. This CDR3 comprises 14 residues. The germline gives CDR1 MNHEY, CDR2 SMNVEV (reference sequence). With 1 base clipped from V and 11 bases from J, the junction kept 8 bases outside the gene matches. The CDR3 here is CASSLYGRGFKQFF. In DNA, the CDR3 is TGTGCCAGCAGTTTATACGGCAGGGGGTTCAAGCAGTTCTTC.

This chain uses TRBV12-3 or TRBV12-4 with TRBJ2-2; no clear D gene. The CDR3 has 15 residues. V lost 0 bases to trimming and J lost 4 bases, with 9 bases between them. The CDR3 coding sequence is TGTGCCAGCAGTTTAGCGCCCAGGACCACCGGGGAGCTGTTTTTT. Its protein is CASSLAPRTTGELFF.

This clonotype showed up just once. J is TRBJ2-1 and V is TRBV4-2; D uncertain. The CDR3 spans 12 residues. From germline, CDR1 is LGHNA and CDR2 YNFKEQ. The ends were cut back, 4 bases at V and 8 bases at J, with 9 bases in the middle. In DNA, the CDR3 is TGTGCCAGCAGCCCCCCGGCGGATGAGCAGTTCTTC. This translates into CASSPPADEQFF.

The J gene is TRBJ2-1, the V gene TRBV7-9, with a possible D match to TRBD1 (5 bases). Germline CDR1 reads SEHNR; CDR2 reads FQNEAQ (reference sequence). Trimming shortened V by 5 bases and J by 6 bases, and 20 bases separated the two germline ends. The CDR3 totals 16 residues. The CDR3 nucleotides are TGTGCCAGCAGCGGTTTATCAGGGAAGCGTGGCAATGAGCAGTTCTTC. Encoded protein: CASSGLSGKRGNEQFF.

This chain uses TRBV29-1 with TRBJ2-3; TRBD2 matches at 8 bases. The V gene's germline CDR1 is SQVTM and CDR2 ANQGSEA. This CDR3 has 14 amino acids. J gave up 1 base and V 4 bases, and 4 bases lay outside the gene matches. The CDR3 protein is CSVGYSGGTDTQYF. CDR3 nucleotide sequence: TGCAGCGTTGGGTATAGCGGGGGCACAGATACGCAGTATTTT.

The chain joins TRBV27 to TRBJ2-7; perhaps D is TRBD1 or TRBD2 (6 bases each). This CDR3 has 15 amino acids. Germline V gene data show CDR1 as MNHEY and CDR2 as SMNVEV (reference sequence). Trimming cost V 3 bases and J 3 bases, with 15 bases left between them. This CDR3 reads CASSFGGIGFYEQYF. The DNA for the CDR3 is TGTGCCAGCAGTTTCGGGGGCATTGGTTTCTACGAGCAGTACTTC.

This chain connects TRBV20-1 to TRBJ2-1; 7 nucleotides align to TRBD1. V lost 3 bases to trimming and J lost 9 bases; unmatched junction nucleotides: 2. This CDR3 is built from 11 residues. The germline gives CDR1 DFQATT, CDR2 SNEGSKA (reference sequence). The chain's CDR3 is CSASHRGEQFF. In DNA form, the CDR3 reads TGCAGTGCTAGTCACAGGGGTGAGCAGTTCTTC.

The chain couples TRBV7-2 to TRBJ1-2, with 7 bases that match TRBD1. Germline V gene data show CDR1 as SGHTA and CDR2 as FQGNSA. The CDR3 extends over 15 amino acids. The V gene end was trimmed by 4 bases and the J gene end by 4 bases; junction bases not matched to a gene: 9. The DNA of the CDR3 is TGTGCCAGCAGCTCGCCGGGACAGTCTGTCTATGGCTACACCTTC. Translating gives CASSSPGQSVYGYTF.